This TCR beta chain was obtained from a study of blood T cell repertoires in COVID-19. On the study more broadly: Both acute and convalescent COVID-19 samples were obtained from the United States, Italy and Spain.

The CDR3 is made up of 13 amino acids. V was trimmed by 3 bases and J by 3 bases, leaving 8 bases between them. Germline CDR1 is LNHDA and CDR2 is SQIVND (reference sequence). Sequencing used immunoSEQ multiplex PCR; TCRdb keeps in-frame clones, though not all of them. The sample records around 300,000 clones, around 87% being singletons. Participant-reported clinical history was the basis for cohort assignment. Before being deemed recovered, Cohort 3 donors had two negative PCRs, clearance, or symptom resolution. The chain has TRBV19 and TRBJ1-2, with D hard to call. The TCR was taken from a woman in her 30s who had recovered from COVID-19. The sequencing input was PBMCs or T cells enriched from blood (not recorded which). Written as DNA, the CDR3 is TGTGCCAGTAGTATGCGCCATGACTATGGCTACACCTTC. Its translation is CASSMRHDYGYTF.